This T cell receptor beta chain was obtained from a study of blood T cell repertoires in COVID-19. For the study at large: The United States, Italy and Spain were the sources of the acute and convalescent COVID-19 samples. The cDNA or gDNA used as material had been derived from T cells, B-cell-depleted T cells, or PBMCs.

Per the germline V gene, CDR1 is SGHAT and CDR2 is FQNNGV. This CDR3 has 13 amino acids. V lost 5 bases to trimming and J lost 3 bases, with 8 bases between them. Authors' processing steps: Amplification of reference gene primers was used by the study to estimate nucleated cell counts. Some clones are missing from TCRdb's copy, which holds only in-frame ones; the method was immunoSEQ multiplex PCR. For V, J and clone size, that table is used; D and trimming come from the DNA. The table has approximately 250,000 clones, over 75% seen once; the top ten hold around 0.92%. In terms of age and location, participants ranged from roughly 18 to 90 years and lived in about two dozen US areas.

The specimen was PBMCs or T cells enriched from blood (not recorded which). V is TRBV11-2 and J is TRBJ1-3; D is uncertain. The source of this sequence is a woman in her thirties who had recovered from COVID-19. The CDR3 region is CASSPLLGNTIYF. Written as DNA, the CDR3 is TGTGCCAGCAGCCCCCTCCTTGGAAACACCATATATTTT. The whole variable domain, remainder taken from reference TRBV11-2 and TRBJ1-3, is EAGVAQSPRYKIIEKRQSVAFWCNPISGHATLYWYQQILGQGPKLLIQFQNNGVVDDSQLPKDRFSAERLKGVDSTLKIQPAKLEDSAVYLCASSPLLGNTIYFGEGSWLTVV.